This T cell receptor beta chain came from a study of blood T cells in healthy people across ages. Roughly 10 milliliters of peripheral blood were drawn from each donor. In germline, CDR1 is SGHNT, CDR2 YYREEE (reference sequence). The CDR3 is 14 residues long. Trimming removed 4 bases from V and 5 bases from J; junction bases left unmatched: 7. Through a sample-barcoded 5' primer and a J-beta primer mix, a second PCR was run for about 6 to 11 cycles. TCRdb called the 5' RACE reads again in MiXCR, with one record for every CDR3 protein. The repertoire holds about 1.1 million distinct CDR3 sequences, with roughly two fifths as singletons.

The sequencing input was blood. The TCR sequence derives from a man between 18 and 29 years old in good health. The rearrangement joins TRBV5-4 to TRBJ1-2; TRBD1 agrees at 8 bases. CDR3 loop: CASSLPTGGYGYTF. As DNA, the CDR3 is TGTGCCAGCAGCCTTCCAACAGGGGGGTATGGCTACACCTTC.